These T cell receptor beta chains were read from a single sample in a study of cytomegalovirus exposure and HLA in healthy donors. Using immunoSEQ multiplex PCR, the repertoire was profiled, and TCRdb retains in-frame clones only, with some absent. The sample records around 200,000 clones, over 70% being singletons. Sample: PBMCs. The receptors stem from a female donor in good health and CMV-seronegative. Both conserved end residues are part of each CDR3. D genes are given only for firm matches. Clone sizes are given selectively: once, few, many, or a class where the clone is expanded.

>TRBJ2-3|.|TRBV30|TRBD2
CAWSPAGGPLDTQYF
TGTGCCTGGAGCCCAGCGGGGGGGCCATTAGATACGCAGTATTTT
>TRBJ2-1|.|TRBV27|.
CASSPSPWGRRNEQFF
TGTGCCAGCAGTCCTTCCCCCTGGGGGCGTCGGAATGAGCAGTTCTTC
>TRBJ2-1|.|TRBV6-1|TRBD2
CASSGDRVSGGEQFF
TGTGCCAGCAGTGGAGACAGAGTATCGGGAGGCGAGCAGTTCTTC
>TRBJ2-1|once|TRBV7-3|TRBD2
CASSLIAGVSYNEQFF
TGTGCCAGCAGCTTAATAGCGGGAGTATCCTACAATGAGCAGTTCTTC
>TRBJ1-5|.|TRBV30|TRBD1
CAWDPGQGFQPQHF
TGTGCCTGGGACCCGGGACAGGGTTTTCAGCCCCAGCATTTT
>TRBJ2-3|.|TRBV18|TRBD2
CASSPGRAGTDTQYF
TGTGCCAGCTCACCCGGGAGGGCAGGCACAGATACGCAGTATTTT
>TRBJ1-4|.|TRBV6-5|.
CASSYSAQVEEKLFF
TGTGCCAGCAGTTACTCGGCCCAGGTTGAGGAAAAACTGTTTTTT
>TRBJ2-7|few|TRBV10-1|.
CASSDSLNYEQYF
TGCGCCAGCAGTGACAGTCTGAACTACGAGCAGTACTTC
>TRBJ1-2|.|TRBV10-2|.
CASSSPPGQVGYTF
TGCGCCAGCAGTTCACCCCCGGGACAAGTGGGCTACACCTTC
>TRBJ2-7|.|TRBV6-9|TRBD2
CATPGGLAYEQYF
TGTGCCACCCCGGGGGGACTTGCCTACGAGCAGTACTTC
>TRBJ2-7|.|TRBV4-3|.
CASSQITKGLRTYEQYF
TGCGCCAGCAGCCAAATTACTAAGGGACTGAGAACCTACGAGCAGTACTTC
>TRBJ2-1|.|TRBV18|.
CASSPAGYSYNEQFF
TGTGCCAGCTCACCCGCGGGCTATTCCTACAATGAGCAGTTCTTC
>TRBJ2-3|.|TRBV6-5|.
CASSYSTGMATDTQYF
TGTGCCAGCAGTTACTCGACGGGTATGGCCACAGATACGCAGTATTTT
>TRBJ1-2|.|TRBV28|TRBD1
CASSSTGTDYGYTF
TGTGCCAGCAGTTCTACCGGGACAGACTATGGCTACACCTTC
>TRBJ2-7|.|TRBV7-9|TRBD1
CASSPPDRGPHEQYF
TGTGCCAGCAGCCCCCCGGACAGGGGGCCCCACGAGCAGTACTTC
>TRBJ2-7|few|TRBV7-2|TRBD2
CASSLIPTSGGVEQYF
TGTGCCAGCAGCTTAATACCGACTAGCGGGGGAGTCGAGCAGTACTTC
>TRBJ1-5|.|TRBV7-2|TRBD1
CASSPVTGVSNQPQHF
TGTGCCAGCAGCCCGGTGACAGGGGTTAGCAATCAGCCCCAGCATTTT
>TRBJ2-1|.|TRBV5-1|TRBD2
CASSLASGSFSSYNEQFF
TGCGCCAGCAGCTTGGCTAGCGGGAGCTTCAGCTCCTACAATGAGCAGTTCTTC
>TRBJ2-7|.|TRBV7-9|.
CASSLSWPPHEQYF
TGTGCCAGCAGTCTCTCGTGGCCTCCCCACGAGCAGTACTTC
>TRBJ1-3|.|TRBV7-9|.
CASSWGRGYGNTIYF
TGTGCCAGCAGCTGGGGCAGGGGTTATGGAAACACCATATATTTT
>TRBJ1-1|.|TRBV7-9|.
CSSSLKPGGAMNTEAFF
TGTTCCAGCAGCTTAAAACCCGGGGGGGCCATGAACACTGAAGCTTTCTTT
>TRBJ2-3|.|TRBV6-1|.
CASSDRQGGPDTQYF
TGTGCCAGCAGTGATCGGCAGGGTGGCCCAGATACGCAGTATTTT
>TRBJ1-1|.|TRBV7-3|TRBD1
CASSPGTVKTEAFF
TGTGCCAGCAGCCCCGGGACAGTGAAAACTGAAGCTTTCTTT
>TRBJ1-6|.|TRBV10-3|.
CAIAGRTDSPLHF
TGTGCCATCGCGGGACGAACCGATTCACCCCTCCACTTT
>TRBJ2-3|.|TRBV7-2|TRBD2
CASSISGIGTDTQYF
TGTGCCAGCAGCATTAGCGGGATCGGGACAGATACGCAGTATTTT
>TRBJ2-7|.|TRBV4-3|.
CASSQEYSSSYEQYF
TGCGCCAGCAGCCAAGAGTACTCTAGCTCCTACGAGCAGTACTTC
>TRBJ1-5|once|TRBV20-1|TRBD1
CSARQGQPQHF
TGCAGTGCTCGACAGGGACAGCCCCAGCATTTT
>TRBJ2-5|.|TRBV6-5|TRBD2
CASSPSGRAVETQYF
TGTGCCAGCAGTCCCAGCGGGAGGGCCGTGGAGACCCAGTACTTC
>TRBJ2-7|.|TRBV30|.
CAWSVESYEQYF
TGTGCCTGGAGTGTTGAGTCTTACGAGCAGTACTTC
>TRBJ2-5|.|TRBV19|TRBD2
CASSIDRLAGEGTQYF
TGTGCCAGTAGTATAGATCGACTAGCGGGGGAGGGGACCCAGTACTTC
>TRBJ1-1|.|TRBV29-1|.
CSVNSGNTEAFF
TGCAGCGTAAATTCGGGGAACACTGAAGCTTTCTTT
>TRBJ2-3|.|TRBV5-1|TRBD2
CASSAGLAGRTDTQYF
TGCGCCAGCAGCGCGGGACTAGCGGGTAGGACAGATACGCAGTATTTT
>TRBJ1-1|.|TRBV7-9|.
CASSLGQNTEAFF
TGTGCCAGCAGCTTGGGACAGAACACTGAAGCTTTCTTT
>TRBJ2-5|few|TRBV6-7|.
CASSRSLYSGHLQETQYF
TGTGCCAGCAGTCGAAGCCTTTATTCGGGACACCTCCAAGAGACCCAGTACTTC
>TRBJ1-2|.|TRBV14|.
CASSQEGGWGGYTF
TGTGCCAGCAGCCAAGAGGGGGGATGGGGAGGCTACACCTTC
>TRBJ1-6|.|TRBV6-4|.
CASSDRGLDSPLHF
TGTGCCAGCAGTGACAGGGGGTTGGATTCACCCCTCCACTTT
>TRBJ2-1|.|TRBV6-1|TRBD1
CASSTRQGAYNEQFF
TGTGCCAGCAGTACTCGACAGGGGGCTTACAATGAGCAGTTCTTC
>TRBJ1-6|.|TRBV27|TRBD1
CASTLGGQLNSPLHF
TGTGCCAGCACCTTAGGGGGACAGCTTAATTCACCCCTCCACTTT
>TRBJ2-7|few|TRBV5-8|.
CASTFRSFEQYF
TGTGCCAGCACCTTTCGGAGCTTCGAGCAGTACTTC
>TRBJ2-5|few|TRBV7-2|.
CASSLRWREETQYF
TGTGCCAGCAGCTTAAGATGGAGGGAAGAGACCCAGTACTTC
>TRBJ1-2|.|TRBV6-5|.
CASSYARDGDAYGYTF
TGTGCCAGCAGTTACGCACGTGACGGGGATGCGTATGGCTACACCTTC
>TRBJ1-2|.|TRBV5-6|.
CASSLLQGSGYTF
TGTGCCAGCAGCTTGCTGCAGGGGTCTGGCTACACCTTC
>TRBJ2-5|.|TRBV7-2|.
CASSHLDGGPQETQYF
TGTGCCAGCAGCCATCTTGACGGGGGGCCTCAAGAGACCCAGTACTTC
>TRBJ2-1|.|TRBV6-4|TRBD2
CASSDSGTSSSNEQFF
TGTGCCAGCAGTGACTCAGGGACTAGCTCTTCAAATGAGCAGTTCTTC